These 19 T cell receptor beta chains were all obtained from the same sample, sequenced in a study of tumor-infiltrating lymphocytes in primary liver carcinoma. Using a constant-region primer together with ProtoScript II reverse transcriptase, TCR beta cDNA was made from 500 ng of total RNA. What produced the TCR beta libraries was three nested multiplex PCR rounds using slightly modified ARM-PCR. A C-beta reverse primer and TRBV1-TRBV30 forward primers served in each of the first two PCR rounds, at 10 cycles apiece. TCRdb re-derived calls from the multiplex PCR reads in MiXCR, one entry per CDR3 protein. The sample has about 130,000 distinct CDR3 sequences; roughly three fifths are singletons. Joint extraction of RNA and DNA used roughly 19-32 mg of bulk tissue that was unsorted. Specimen: liver tumor tissue from sampling region 3. Subset specified: tumor region T3, left-lateral pole. Source of these receptors: a woman aged 55 to 70 with primary liver carcinoma and hepatitis B virus infection.

Worth noting for this clonotype: The conserved phenylalanine or tryptophan is not found at the CDR3 terminus, so this likely reflects a read error. No DNA is shown, since the ends of the CDR3 on it are uncertain; the CDR3 is the one TCRdb lists. The chain carries TRBV29-1 and TRBJ1-2; the table's D call, TRBD1, was not checked against the DNA. The V gene's germline CDR1 is SQVTM and CDR2 ANQGSEA. With termini counted, the CDR3 has 13 amino acids. CDR3 amino acids: CSVVKGIAHGFTS.

Ten or more counts support this clonotype. V is TRBV5-4 and J is TRBJ2-2; D gene ambiguous. Per the germline V gene, CDR1 is SGHNT and CDR2 is YYREEE (reference sequence). The CDR3 is 13 amino acids. V lost 2 bases and J 2 bases, leaving 4 bases between the germline ends. The CDR3: CASSFPNTGELFF. The CDR3 DNA reads TGTGCCAGCAGCTTCCCTAACACCGGGGAGCTGTTTTTT.

Comment on this clonotype: In this CDR3 the conserved last residue, phenylalanine or tryptophan, is missing, so a read error is likely. This chain links TRBV5-4 with TRBJ2-1; 7 bases align to TRBD2. Looked up from germline, CDR1 is SGHNT and CDR2 is YYREEE (reference sequence). After removal of 0 bases from V and 2 bases from J, the junction contained 5 bases not matched to a gene. There are 16 residues in the CDR3. Written as DNA, the CDR3 is TGTGCCAGCAGCTTGGTGGCTAGCGGAACCTACAATGAGCAGTTCTCC. It encodes CASSLVASGTYNEQFS.

This clonotype was recorded only once. Its ends do not fully match the called genes, so a read error is possible. The chain couples TRBV28 to TRBJ2-1, with TRBD1 identical over 8 bases. The CDR3 totals 16 residues. The germline V gene encodes CDR1 MDHEN and CDR2 SYDVKM. The CDR3 DNA follows: TGTGCCAGCAGATTGTCAGGGACAGGCCTTTACAATGAGCGGTTCTTC. It codes for CASRLSGTGLYNERFF.

This clonotype was observed at least ten times. The rearrangement joins TRBV29-1 to TRBJ2-7, with a possible D match to TRBD2 (6 bases). In germline, CDR1 is SQVTM, CDR2 ANQGSEA. The CDR3 runs to 14 residues. Trimming left V 6 bases short and J 7 bases short, with 22 bases between. CDR3 in DNA: TGCAGCGTCGAGGTTGGGACTCCGGCAGGAGAGCAGTACTTC. Its translation is CSVEVGTPAGEQYF.

This clonotype has more than one count but fewer than ten. The conserved phenylalanine or tryptophan normally closing the CDR3 is absent here, so this likely arose from a read error. J is TRBJ2-7 and V is TRBV28, with no clear D. The CDR3 length is 13 residues. V was pared by 6 bases and J by 4 bases, with 13 bases between. The germline V gene encodes CDR1 MDHEN and CDR2 SYDVKM. This chain's CDR3 is CASSSTLSYEQYL. The CDR3 DNA reads as TGTGCCAGCAGCTCTACCCTCTCTTACGAGCAGTACTTA.

As regards this clonotype: The final CDR3 position lacks the conserved phenylalanine or tryptophan, pointing to a likely read error. The DNA is left out, because the CDR3 cannot be placed on it with certainty; the CDR3 is given as TCRdb lists it. The chain combines TRBV29-1 with TRBJ2-7. The CDR3 extends over 12 residues, inclusive of both ends. Germline V gives CDR1 SQVTM, CDR2 ANQGSEA. The CDR3 sequence: CSVEDKGREQHS.

This clonotype was observed once. At one boundary the junction diverges from the germline segment, which might be a read error. The V gene is TRBV29-1, the J gene TRBJ2-5; 10 nucleotides line up with TRBD1. This CDR3 spans 13 amino acids. Germline V gene data show CDR1 as SQVTM and CDR2 as ANQGSEA. CDR3 coding DNA: TGCAGTGCTATGACAGGGGGCCGAGAGACCCGGTACTTC. Its translation: CSAMTGGRETRYF.

A remark on this clonotype: One junction end disagrees with the germline gene, perhaps due to a read error. V and J are TRBV11-2 and TRBJ2-7; D gene uncertain. Germline CDR1 is SGHAT and CDR2 is FQNNGV. This CDR3 has 12 residues. The CDR3, as DNA: TGTGTCTGCAGCTTAGTCCGTTACGAGCAGTGCTTC. Translation: CVCSLVRYEQCF.

Remarks on this clonotype: A much more abundant neighbour one base away suggests this may be a read error. The V gene is TRBV6-5, the J gene TRBJ1-1; 7 bases agree with TRBD1. Germline lookup yields CDR1 MNHEY and CDR2 SVGAGI. This CDR3 comprises 13 residues. CDR3 residues: CTSSVDRAAEAFF. CDR3 coding DNA: TGTACCAGCAGTGTCGACAGGGCGGCTGAAGCTTTCTTT.

The chain is built from TRBV2 and TRBJ2-7; TRBD2 agrees at 8 bases. V lost 5 bases and J lost 2; bases outside the gene matches: 14. This CDR3 is 17 amino acids long. Germline V CDR1 and CDR2: SNHLY, FYNNEI. CDR3 nucleotide sequence: TGTGCCAGCAGTCCGGGACTAGTGGGGGGGAATACCTACGAGCAGTACTTC. Its protein is CASSPGLVGGNTYEQYF.

The chain has TRBV11-2 and TRBJ2-1; D gene ambiguous. The ends were cut back, 7 bases at V and 9 bases at J, with 19 bases in the middle. Germline CDR1 and CDR2: SGHAT and FQNNGV. This CDR3 contains 14 residues. CDR3 protein: CASKPPRSSGEQFF. CDR3 DNA: TGTGCCAGCAAACCCCCGCGTTCTTCGGGTGAGCAGTTCTTC.

This clonotype has a count of ten or more. V and J are TRBV5-4 and TRBJ2-1, with D uncertain. The CDR3 runs 14 residues. V was clipped by 3 bases and J by 0 bases, with 7 bases between them. In germline, CDR1 is SGHNT, CDR2 YYREEE (reference sequence). The CDR3 DNA reads as TGTGCCAGCAGCTCAAGCAGCTCCTACAATGAGCAGTTCTTC. This encodes CASSSSSSYNEQFF.

As to this clonotype: Germline and junction disagree at one end, which may indicate a read error. The chain employs TRBV11-2 and TRBJ2-7; D ambiguous. The CDR3 is made up of 15 amino acids. Germline loops: CDR1 SGHAT, CDR2 FQNNGV. CDR3 sequence reads: CASNLEVSKVSEQYF. The CDR3 region has the DNA TGTGCCAGCAACTTAGAGGTCTCAAAGGTCTCCGAACAATACTTC.

Concerning this clonotype itself: This may stem from a read error, because a much larger clone lies one nucleotide away. This chain links TRBV7-8 with TRBJ2-1, with D perhaps TRBD2 (5 bases). Trimming shortened V by 3 bases and J by 6 bases, and 9 bases separated the two germline ends. Germline CDR1 SGHVS, CDR2 FQNEAQ. The CDR3 contains 13 residues. CDR3: CASSFYEGNEQFF. The CDR3 DNA reads as TGTGCCAGCAGCTTTTACGAGGGCAATGAGCAGTTCTTC.

Points on this clonotype: An end of the junction does not agree with germline; a read error may underlie this. The chain joins TRBV11-3 to TRBJ2-5; 7 bases agree with TRBD1. Germline values: CDR1 SGHNT, CDR2 YENEEA. CDR3 length: 14 residues. CDR3 bases: TGTGCCAGCACCTTAGGCACAGGGGAAGAGACCCAATACTTC. Translating it yields CASTLGTGEETQYF.

The count of this clonotype is one. This clone may be a read error of a much larger clone one base away. This chain joins TRBV7-8 and TRBJ2-1, with 11 nucleotides matching TRBD2. The CDR3 is 15 residues long. Looked up from germline, CDR1 is SGHVS and CDR2 is FQNEAQ. Here the CDR3 reads CTSSLEASGRFEQFF. CDR3 DNA: TGTACCAGCAGCTTAGAGGCTAGCGGGAGGTTTGAGCAGTTCTTC.

This clonotype was seen once. A read error may be the cause here, since a much bigger clone is one base away. V is TRBV5-4 and J is TRBJ1-2; D unresolved. The V end was cut by 4 bases, the J end by 7 bases, with 17 bases between. CDR1 and CDR2 (germline): SGHNT, YYREEE (reference sequence). This CDR3 has 14 amino acids. The CDR3 nucleotides are TGTGCCAGCAGCACTGAAACATGGATTGGTGGCTACACCTTC. This gives the protein CASSTETWIGGYTF.

In the case of this clonotype: Mismatch with germline at one junction end may stem from a read error. The rearrangement uses TRBV5-1 and TRBJ2-6, with D perhaps matching TRBD1 (5 bases). Germline loops: CDR1 SGHRS, CDR2 YFSETQ. This CDR3 contains 15 residues. CDR3 residues: CASSWTNSGANGLTF. The CDR3 DNA reads as TGCGCCAGCAGCTGGACCAACTCTGGGGCCAACGGCCTGACTTTC.